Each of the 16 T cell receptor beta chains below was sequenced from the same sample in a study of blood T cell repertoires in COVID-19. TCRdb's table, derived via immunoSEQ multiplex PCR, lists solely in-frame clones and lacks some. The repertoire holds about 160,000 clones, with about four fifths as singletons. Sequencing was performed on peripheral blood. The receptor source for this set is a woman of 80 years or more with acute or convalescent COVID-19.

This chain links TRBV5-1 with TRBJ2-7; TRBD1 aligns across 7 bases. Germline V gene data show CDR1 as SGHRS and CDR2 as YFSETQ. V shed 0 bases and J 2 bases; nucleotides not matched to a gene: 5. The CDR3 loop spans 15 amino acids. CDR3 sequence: CASSLGRDRTYEQYF. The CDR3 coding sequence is TGCGCCAGCAGCTTGGGCCGGGACAGAACCTACGAGCAGTACTTC.

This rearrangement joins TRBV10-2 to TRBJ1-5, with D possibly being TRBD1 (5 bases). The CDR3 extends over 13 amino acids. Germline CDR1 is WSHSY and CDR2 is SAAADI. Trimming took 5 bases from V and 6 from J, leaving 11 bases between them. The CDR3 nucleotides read TGCGCCAGCAGTTGGGGCGAAGGTCAGCCCCAGCATTTT. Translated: CASSWGEGQPQHF.

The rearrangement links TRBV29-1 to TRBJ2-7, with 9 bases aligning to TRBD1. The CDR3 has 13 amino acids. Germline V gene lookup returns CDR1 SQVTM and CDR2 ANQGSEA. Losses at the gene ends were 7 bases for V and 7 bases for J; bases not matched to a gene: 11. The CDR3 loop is CSASYRGQGEQYF. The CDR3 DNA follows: TGCAGCGCCTCCTACAGGGGGCAGGGGGAGCAGTACTTC.

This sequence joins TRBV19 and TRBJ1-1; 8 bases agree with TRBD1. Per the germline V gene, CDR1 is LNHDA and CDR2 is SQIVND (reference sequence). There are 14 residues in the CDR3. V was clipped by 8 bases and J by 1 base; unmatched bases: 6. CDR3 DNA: TGTGCCAGTGGACCCACAGGGGGGAACACTGAAGCTTTCTTT. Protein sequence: CASGPTGGNTEAFF.

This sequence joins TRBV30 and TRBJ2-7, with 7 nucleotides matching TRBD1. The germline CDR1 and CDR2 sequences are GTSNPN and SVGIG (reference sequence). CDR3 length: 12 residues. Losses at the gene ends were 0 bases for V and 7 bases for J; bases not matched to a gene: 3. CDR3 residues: CAWSVSDREQYF. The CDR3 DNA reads TGTGCCTGGAGTGTTTCGGACAGGGAGCAGTACTTC.

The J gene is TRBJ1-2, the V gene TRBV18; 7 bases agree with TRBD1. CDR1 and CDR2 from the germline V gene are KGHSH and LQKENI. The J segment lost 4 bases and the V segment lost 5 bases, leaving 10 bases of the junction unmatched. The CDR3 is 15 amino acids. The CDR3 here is CASSSQTGSGYGYTF. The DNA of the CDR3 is TGTGCCAGCTCATCCCAGACAGGGAGCGGCTATGGCTACACCTTC.

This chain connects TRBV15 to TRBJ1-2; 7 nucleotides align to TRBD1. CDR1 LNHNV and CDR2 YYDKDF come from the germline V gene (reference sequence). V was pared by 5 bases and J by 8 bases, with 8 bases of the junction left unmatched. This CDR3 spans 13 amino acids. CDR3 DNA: TGTGCCACCAGCGGAACAGGGGCTTTGGGCTACACCTTC. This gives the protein CATSGTGALGYTF.

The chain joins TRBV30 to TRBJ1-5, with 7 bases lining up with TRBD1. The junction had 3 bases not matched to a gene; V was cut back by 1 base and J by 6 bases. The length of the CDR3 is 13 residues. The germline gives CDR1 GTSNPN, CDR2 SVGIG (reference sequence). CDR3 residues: CAWSARGPQPQHF. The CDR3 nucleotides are TGTGCCTGGAGTGCGAGGGGGCCTCAGCCCCAGCATTTT.

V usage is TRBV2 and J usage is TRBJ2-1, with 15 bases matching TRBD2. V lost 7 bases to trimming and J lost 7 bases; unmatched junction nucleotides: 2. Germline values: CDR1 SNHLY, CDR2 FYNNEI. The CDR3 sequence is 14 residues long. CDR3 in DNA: TGTGCCAGCACCGGGACTAGCGGGGGGAATGAGCAGTTCTTC. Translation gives CASTGTSGGNEQFF.

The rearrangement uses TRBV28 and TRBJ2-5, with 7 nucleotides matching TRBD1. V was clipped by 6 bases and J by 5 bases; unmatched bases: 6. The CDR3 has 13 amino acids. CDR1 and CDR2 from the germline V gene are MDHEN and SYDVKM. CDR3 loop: CASSDRDRETQYF. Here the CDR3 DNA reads TGTGCCAGCAGCGACAGGGACCGCGAGACCCAGTACTTC.

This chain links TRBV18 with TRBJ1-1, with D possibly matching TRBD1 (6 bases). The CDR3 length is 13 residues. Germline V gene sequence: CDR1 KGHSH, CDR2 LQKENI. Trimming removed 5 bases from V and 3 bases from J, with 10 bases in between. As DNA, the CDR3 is TGTGCCAGCTCATCGGACAGCTACACTGAAGCTTTCTTT. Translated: CASSSDSYTEAFF.

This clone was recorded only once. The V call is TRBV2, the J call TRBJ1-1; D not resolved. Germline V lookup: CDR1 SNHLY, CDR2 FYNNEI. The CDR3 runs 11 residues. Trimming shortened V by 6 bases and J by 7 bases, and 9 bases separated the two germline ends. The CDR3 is CASRLAGEAFF. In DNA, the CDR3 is TGTGCCAGCAGGCTGGCGGGTGAAGCTTTCTTT. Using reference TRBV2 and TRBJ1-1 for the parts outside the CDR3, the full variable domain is EPEVTQTPSHQVTQMGQEVILRCVPISNHLYFYWYRQILGQKVEFLVSFYNNEISEKSEIFDDQFSVERPDGSNFTLKIRSTKLEDSAMYFCASRLAGEAFFGQGTRLTVV.

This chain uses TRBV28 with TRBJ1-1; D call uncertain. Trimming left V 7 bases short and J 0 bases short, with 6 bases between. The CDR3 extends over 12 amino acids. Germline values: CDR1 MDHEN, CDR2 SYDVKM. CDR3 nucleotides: TGTGCCAGCAATCTAATGAACACTGAAGCTTTCTTT. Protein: CASNLMNTEAFF. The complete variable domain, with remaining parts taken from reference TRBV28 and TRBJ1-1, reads DVKVTQSSRYLVKRTGEKVFLECVQDMDHENMFWYRQDPGLGLRLIYFSYDVKMKEKGDIPEGYSVSREKKERFSLILESASTNQTSMYLCASNLMNTEAFFGQGTRLTVV.

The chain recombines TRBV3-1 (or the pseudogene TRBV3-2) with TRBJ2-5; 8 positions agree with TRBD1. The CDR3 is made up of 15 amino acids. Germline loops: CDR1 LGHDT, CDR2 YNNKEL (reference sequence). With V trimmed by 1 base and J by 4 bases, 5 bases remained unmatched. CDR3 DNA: TGTGCCAGCAGCCAAGCCGGGACAGGAGGAGAGACCCAGTACTTC. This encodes CASSQAGTGGETQYF.

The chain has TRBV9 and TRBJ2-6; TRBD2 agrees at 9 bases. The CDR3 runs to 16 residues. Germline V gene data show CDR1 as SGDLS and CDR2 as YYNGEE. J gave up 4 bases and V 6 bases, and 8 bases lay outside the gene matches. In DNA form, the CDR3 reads TGTGCCAGCACGCGGGAGGGCCATACCGGGGCCAACGTCCTGACTTTC. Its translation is CASTREGHTGANVLTF.

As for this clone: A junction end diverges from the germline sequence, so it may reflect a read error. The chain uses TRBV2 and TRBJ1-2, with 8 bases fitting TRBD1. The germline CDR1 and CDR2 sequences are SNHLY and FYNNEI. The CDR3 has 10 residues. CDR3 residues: CASRTGQVDF. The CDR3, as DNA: TGTGCCAGCAGAACGGGACAGGTCGACTTC.